The following is a T cell receptor (beta chain) sequence with its context. The sample originates from a study of blood T cell repertoires in COVID-19. The wider study: Sites across the United States, Italy and Spain contributed samples from acute and convalescent COVID-19. Sources were T cells, B-cell-depleted T cells, or PBMCs; the material itself was cDNA or gDNA.

The CDR3 is 14 residues long. Germline V gives CDR1 SGHNT, CDR2 YYREEE (reference sequence). V was cut by 0 bases and J by 4 bases, with 8 bases left in between. Authors' data handling: Scientists estimated how many nucleated cells there were by amplifying reference gene primers. Libraries were prepared by immunoSEQ multiplex PCR; TCRdb keeps only in-frame clonotypes and omits some of them. Clonal size and the V and J genes are those of that table, whereas D and trimming came from the DNA. The sample has about 73,000 clones; 65% to 85% are singletons. Sequencing was performed on peripheral blood. The chain carries TRBV5-4 and TRBJ1-3; D is possibly TRBD1 (5 bases). This clonotype was obtained from a woman aged 55 to 70 with acute or convalescent COVID-19. The CDR3 bases are TGTGCCAGCAGCTTGGAACAGGCGGGAAACACCATATATTTT. Translation gives CASSLEQAGNTIYF.